This TCR beta chain was captured by sequencing in a study of OX40 agonist ivuxolimab in advanced cancers. The overall study: Every 2 weeks, patients received ivuxolimab intravenously, dosed at 0.01 to 10 mg/kg. Study-wide results and caveats: More expanded clones were seen, on average, in CD8+ T cells than in CD4+. At 0.1 to 3.0 mg/kg, clonal expansion of CD4+ and CD8+ blood T cells had occurred by week 6.

Clones were read by immunoSEQ multiplex PCR, and TCRdb kept only the in-frame ones, dropping some. The data show over 50,000 clones, around 83% seen once. The CDR3 runs 14 residues. Germline lookup yields CDR1 MNHNS and CDR2 SASEGT. The ends were cut back, 1 base at V and 6 bases at J, with 13 bases in the middle. Of note for this clone: Its antigen is still unknown.

The sequence was collected from an adult with an advanced solid tumor such as melanoma, head and neck, liver or kidney cancer. The sequencing used CD4+ or CD8+ T cells sorted from blood, collected in a trial of the OX40 agonist ivuxolimab. The chain recombines TRBV6-1 with TRBJ2-7, with no clear D. The CDR3 region is CASSEGWRTGEQYF. CDR3 bases: TGTGCCAGCAGTGAAGGATGGCGGACGGGCGAGCAGTACTTC.